The 27 T cell receptor beta chains presented below share a single source sample, sequenced in a study of regulatory T cells in long-lasting Graves disease. This sample's time point: newly diagnosed GD, antithyroid drugs for less than 3 months. RNA from PBMCs was the source of the TCR library. Arm-PCR with iRepertoire HTBI primers amplified the CDR3 regions for these TCR beta libraries. TCRdb independently ran MiXCR on the multiplex PCR reads; one entry per CDR3 protein. The data contain 600,000 to 650,000 distinct CDR3 sequences, around 15% of them singletons. This sample was also put to use in a study of T cells in Graves' hyperthyroidism and ophthalmopathy.

The sequencing used peripheral blood mononuclear cells (PBMCs), collected at new diagnosis, from a patient treated with antithyroid drugs. The receptors come from a woman younger than 45 with Graves disease.

This clonotype came up many times. The CDR3 region has the DNA TGCGCCAGCAGCTCCACCACAGGGGGCCGTGGCTACACCTTC. Protein: CASSSTTGGRGYTF. The rearrangement joins TRBV5-1 to TRBJ1-2, with 9 bases identical to TRBD1. V trimming: 3 bases; J trimming: 7 bases; junction bases outside the gene matches: 7. The CDR3 loop spans 14 amino acids. Looked up from germline, CDR1 is SGHRS and CDR2 is YFSETQ.

This clonotype was seen many times. V usage is TRBV7-2 and J usage is TRBJ2-7; tentatively, D is TRBD2 (7 bases). CDR1 and CDR2 from the germline V gene are SGHTA and FQGNSA. V was pared by 3 bases and J by 6 bases, with 9 bases between. CDR3 size: 12 residues. In nucleotides, the CDR3 is TGTGCCAGCAGCTTGGGGGGGCGCGAGCAGTACTTC. Its protein is CASSLGGREQYF.

This clonotype has only one observation. The chain is built from TRBV6-1 and TRBJ2-7; 8 nucleotides match TRBD1. Germline assignment: CDR1 MNHNS and CDR2 SASEGT. This CDR3 contains 16 residues. V was pared by 6 bases and J by 8 bases, with 18 bases of the junction left unmatched. CDR3 protein: CASRDPSGGAYYKQYF. DNA for the CDR3: TGTGCCAGCAGAGATCCATCAGGGGGCGCTTATTACAAGCAGTACTTC.

Comment on this clonotype: It is unclear where the CDR3 begins or ends on the DNA, so no DNA is shown, and the CDR3 is as TCRdb lists it. The V gene is TRBV12-3 or TRBV12-4, the J gene TRBJ1-5; TRBD1 is taken as the D call from the table, unchecked against the DNA. From its first to its last residue, the CDR3 has 20 amino acids. The CDR3 protein is CASSYRIYEQYFGPGQPQHF.

The genes are TRBV29-1 and TRBJ2-3; either TRBD1 or TRBD2 may fit D (5 bases each). Trimming stripped 4 bases from V and 2 bases from J, with 25 bases between. The germline gives CDR1 SQVTM, CDR2 ANQGSEA. The CDR3 runs 18 residues. CDR3 DNA: TGCAGCGTTGGGCCTTGGGGGAAGGGATGGTGGCCCACAGATACGCAGTATTTT. Amino acids: CSVGPWGKGWWPTDTQYF.

This clonotype came up many times. The V and J genes are TRBV18 and TRBJ1-1; D is undetermined. The CDR3 has 13 amino acids. CDR1 and CDR2 from the germline V gene are KGHSH and LQKENI. V was trimmed by 0 bases and J by 10 bases, leaving 12 bases between them. Here the CDR3 reads CASSPPSGVGAFF. CDR3 bases: TGTGCCAGCTCACCACCATCCGGCGTAGGAGCTTTCTTT.

This clonotype was found many times. J is TRBJ1-5 and V is TRBV5-1; D is unresolved. The CDR3 covers 15 residues. The germline V and J ends were trimmed by 4 bases and 5 bases, with 16 bases remaining between them. CDR1 is SGHRS and CDR2 is YFSETQ in the germline V gene. The CDR3 DNA reads TGCGCCAGCAGCCGAGGGCCGTCGGCTTATCAGCCCCAGCATTTT. This gives the protein CASSRGPSAYQPQHF.

This clonotype was seen repeatedly, ten times or more. The genes are TRBV3-1 and TRBJ1-1; tentatively, D is TRBD1 (6 bases). Between the trimmed V and J ends, which lost 1 base and 3 bases, there was a span of 15 bases. CDR1 and CDR2 (germline): LGHDT, YNNKEL (reference sequence). This CDR3 is built from 16 residues. The CDR3 spells CASSQGLQGHYTEAFF. The CDR3 bases are TGTGCCAGCAGCCAAGGATTGCAGGGGCATTACACTGAAGCTTTCTTT.

This clonotype was counted only a few times. The chain employs TRBV5-1 and TRBJ2-1; TRBD2 matches at 11 bases. Trimming cost V 0 bases and J 1 base; bases outside gene matches: 6. Germline V CDR1 and CDR2: SGHRS, YFSETQ. The CDR3 spans 18 residues. CDR3 residues: CASSLALVAGGSYNEQFF. CDR3 nucleotides: TGCGCCAGCAGCTTGGCCTTAGTAGCGGGAGGGTCCTACAATGAGCAGTTCTTC.

This clonotype was observed a few times. The chain carries TRBV7-9 and TRBJ1-2, with D uncertain. The CDR3 covers 15 residues. Germline V gene sequence: CDR1 SEHNR, CDR2 FQNEAQ (reference sequence). Trimming cost V 1 base and J 5 bases, with 14 bases left between them. This CDR3 is CASSLVLADSYGYTF. The CDR3 DNA reads TGTGCCAGCAGCTTAGTGTTGGCGGATTCATATGGCTACACCTTC.

V usage is TRBV28 and J usage is TRBJ2-7, with D uncertain. V was shortened by 6 bases and J by 4 bases, with 22 bases between the two germline ends. CDR1 MDHEN and CDR2 SYDVKM come from the germline V gene. The CDR3 has 16 residues. CDR3 DNA: TGTGCCAGCAGCCTGTCCATCAGTTTTTCCAAATACGAGCAGTACTTC. Protein product: CASSLSISFSKYEQYF.

The table lists this clonotype with many counts. The chain recombines TRBV28 with TRBJ1-2, with D perhaps matching TRBD1 (6 bases). V lost 6 bases to trimming and J lost 3 bases, with 14 bases between them. Germline V gene lookup returns CDR1 MDHEN and CDR2 SYDVKM. CDR3 length: 14 residues. The CDR3 is CASRLGHTDYGYTF. CDR3 sequence (DNA): TGTGCCAGCAGGCTGGGACATACGGACTATGGCTACACCTTC.

This clonotype was seen repeatedly, ten times or more. The J gene is TRBJ2-7, the V gene TRBV29-1; D is perhaps TRBD2 (5 bases). The CDR3 spans 14 residues. Germline V gives CDR1 SQVTM, CDR2 ANQGSEA. V was cut by 1 base and J by 0 bases, with 10 bases left in between. In DNA form, the CDR3 reads TGCAGCGTTGAAGGCGGGCAAAGCTCCTACGAGCAGTACTTC. Its translation is CSVEGGQSSYEQYF.

The chain is built from TRBV20-1 and TRBJ2-1; D call uncertain. V shed 1 base and J shed 8 bases, with 6 bases lying between them. Germline assignment: CDR1 DFQATT and CDR2 SNEGSKA (reference sequence). The CDR3 runs to 11 residues. CDR3 loop: CSARVNYEQFF. The CDR3 DNA follows: TGCAGTGCTAGAGTTAATTATGAGCAGTTCTTC.

The sample holds many counts of this clonotype. V and J are TRBV12-3 or TRBV12-4 and TRBJ2-7; 7 nucleotides align to TRBD2. The CDR3 is 17 amino acids. The V segment lost 3 bases and the J segment 10 bases; nucleotides outside the gene matches: 21. The CDR3 protein is CASSFRGWVGGPSGQYF. The CDR3 nucleotides read TGTGCCAGCAGTTTCCGAGGTTGGGTGGGAGGGCCCTCGGGACAGTACTTC.

This clonotype was seen only a few times. V usage is TRBV30 and J usage is TRBJ1-2; D is unclear. Germline V gene lookup returns CDR1 GTSNPN and CDR2 SVGIG (reference sequence). The V gene lost 0 bases and the J gene lost 6 bases, with 17 bases spanning the gap. The length of the CDR3 is 15 residues. CDR3 DNA sequence: TGTGCCTGGAGTGTAACCAGATCCCGCAATAATGGCTACACCTTC. Residues: CAWSVTRSRNNGYTF.

This clonotype occurred a few times. The chain employs TRBV7-2 and TRBJ2-2, with 9 bases fitting TRBD1. V lost 6 bases to trimming and J lost 8 bases; unmatched junction nucleotides: 19. The CDR3 spans 18 residues. The germline V gene has CDR1 SGHTA and CDR2 FQGNSA. In DNA, the CDR3 is TGTGCCAGCAGTCAAGGACTTAGGCGGGACAGGGCAGTGGGGGAGCTGTTTTTT. Its translation: CASSQGLRRDRAVGELFF.

This clonotype has just a few counts. The chain is built from TRBV19 and TRBJ2-1; 11 nucleotides agree with TRBD2. Germline V gene lookup returns CDR1 LNHDA and CDR2 SQIVND (reference sequence). This CDR3 spans 15 amino acids. V shed 5 bases and J 7 bases; nucleotides not matched to a gene: 7. CDR3 sequence: CASSPLAGGSNEQFF. The CDR3 DNA reads TGTGCCAGTAGTCCCCTAGCGGGAGGTAGTAATGAGCAGTTCTTC.

The table lists this clonotype with many counts. The rearrangement links TRBV7-8 to TRBJ2-5; perhaps TRBD1 as D (5 bases). This CDR3 comprises 14 residues. Trimming removed 1 base from V and 2 bases from J, with 8 bases in between. The germline V gene has CDR1 SGHVS and CDR2 FQNEAQ. CDR3 DNA sequence: TGTGCCAGCAGCTTAGGGTCAGGGCAAGAGACCCAGTACTTC. Translation: CASSLGSGQETQYF.

This clonotype has at least ten counts. J is TRBJ1-1 and V is TRBV30; D is unresolved. Germline values: CDR1 GTSNPN, CDR2 SVGIG (reference sequence). Trimming removed 2 bases from V and 3 bases from J, with 10 bases in between. This CDR3 is 13 amino acids long. As DNA, the CDR3 is TGTGCCTGGAGTATACAGTCCTACACTGAAGCTTTCTTT. Translating gives CAWSIQSYTEAFF.

This clonotype was picked up many times. This chain uses TRBV2 with TRBJ2-1; D unresolved. The CDR3 length is 15 residues. Germline-derived CDR1 and CDR2 are SNHLY and FYNNEI. With 3 bases removed from V and 4 bases from J, the gap between germline ends came to 13 bases. DNA of the CDR3: TGTGCCAGCAGTGATGCCGGTTTGGGTTACAATGAGCAGTTCTTC. This sequence encodes CASSDAGLGYNEQFF. The variable domain in full, completed from reference TRBV2 and TRBJ2-1, reads EPEVTQTPSHQVTQMGQEVILRCVPISNHLYFYWYRQILGQKVEFLVSFYNNEISEKSEIFDDQFSVERPDGSNFTLKIRSTKLEDSAMYFCASSDAGLGYNEQFFGPGTRLTVL.

Only a few counts were recorded for this clonotype. The chain combines TRBV19 with TRBJ2-7, with 7 bases matching TRBD2. Losses at the gene ends were 5 bases for V and 0 bases for J; bases not matched to a gene: 7. CDR1 is LNHDA, CDR2 SQIVND, per germline (reference sequence). The CDR3 contains 15 residues. In DNA, the CDR3 is TGTGCCAGTAGTTGGCTAGCGGATAGCTCCTACGAGCAGTACTTC. Its protein product is CASSWLADSSYEQYF. Together with reference TRBV19 and TRBJ2-7, the CDR3 gives the full variable domain: DGGITQSPKYLFRKEGQNVTLSCEQNLNHDAMYWYRQDPGQGLRLIYYSQIVNDFQKGDIAEGYSVSREKKESFPLTVTSAQKNPTAFYLCASSWLADSSYEQYFGPGTRLTVT.

The table lists this clonotype with many counts. J is TRBJ2-7 and V is TRBV20-1; no reliable D call. Germline CDR1 is DFQATT and CDR2 is SNEGSKA (reference sequence). V was cut by 2 bases and J by 2 bases, with 13 bases left in between. The length of the CDR3 is 14 residues. CDR3 sequence reads: CSARSPYGTYEQYF. CDR3 nucleotide sequence: TGCAGTGCTAGAAGTCCTTACGGAACCTACGAGCAGTACTTC.

This clonotype has just a few counts. The V and J genes are TRBV30 and TRBJ1-5; D is perhaps TRBD1 (6 bases). The CDR3 has 13 residues. Germline loops: CDR1 GTSNPN, CDR2 SVGIG (reference sequence). The germline V and J ends were trimmed by 5 bases and 0 bases, with 8 bases remaining between them. CDR3 in amino acids: CAWGQSSNQPQHF. The CDR3 DNA sequence: TGTGCCTGGGGACAGTCTAGCAATCAGCCCCAGCATTTT. Drawing the rest from reference TRBV30 and TRBJ1-5, the complete variable domain is SQTIHQWPATLVQPVGSPLSLECTVEGTSNPNLYWYRQAAGRGLQLLFYSVGIGQISSEVPQNLSASRPQDRQFILSSKKLLLSDSGFYLCAWGQSSNQPQHFGDGTRLSIL.

The J gene is TRBJ2-2, the V gene TRBV2, with unresolved D. Germline V gene lookup returns CDR1 SNHLY and CDR2 FYNNEI. Trimming removed 5 bases from V and 14 bases from J, with 12 bases in between. The CDR3 sequence is 11 residues long. CDR3 DNA sequence: TGTGCCAGCAGTTGGTCTAAGGGACTGTTTTTT. As protein: CASSWSKGLFF.

This clonotype was observed at least ten times. The rearrangement uses TRBV29-1 and TRBJ1-5; D may be TRBD1 (6 bases). The CDR3 sequence is 14 residues long. Germline CDR1 and CDR2: SQVTM and ANQGSEA. The germline V and J ends were trimmed by 6 bases and 4 bases, with 16 bases remaining between them. Here the CDR3 reads CSVALLDSNQPQHF. The DNA of the CDR3 is TGCAGCGTCGCCTTATTGGACAGTAATCAGCCCCAGCATTTT.

This clonotype was seen repeatedly, ten times or more. In nucleotides, the CDR3 is TGTGCCAGCAGTTCCAGGGGTGGCTACACCTTC. This sequence encodes CASSSRGGYTF. V usage is TRBV12-3 or TRBV12-4 and J usage is TRBJ1-2; D might be TRBD1 (6 bases). This CDR3 is built from 11 residues. Between the trimmed V and J ends, which lost 4 bases and 7 bases, there was a span of 7 bases.